The source of this T cell receptor beta chain is a study of blood T cell repertoires in COVID-19. Study information: COVID-19 samples from acute and convalescent phases originated in the United States, Italy and Spain.

The CDR3 consists of 15 residues. CDR1 SGHNT and CDR2 YENEEA come from the germline V gene. Seattle enrolled patients during active infection and tracked them longitudinally. On this clone: One end of the junction does not line up with germline, which may come from a read error.

Original analysis: Amplified reference gene primers provided the basis for estimating nucleated cell counts. TCRdb keeps only in-frame clones here, not all; method: immunoSEQ multiplex PCR. V and J calls and clone size are as listed in that table; D and trimming were resolved from the DNA. The sample has 200,000 or so clones; roughly 79% are singletons. Sequencing was carried out using peripheral blood. The source is a woman of 80 years or more with COVID-19, enrolled during active disease. The V and J genes are TRBV11-3 and TRBJ2-7, with TRBD2 as a possible D gene (6 bases). CDR3 loop: CASSPLGGASHEQYF. The CDR3 nucleotides read TGTGCCAGCAGCCCCCTGGGGGGTGCCTCCCACGAGCAGTACTTC.